This record covers a single T cell receptor (beta chain). Its antigen is currently not known. Nothing much larger sits one base from this clone, and base qualities are not available. These data belong to a study of blood T cell repertoires in COVID-19 (dated by TCRdb to about 2020). Broadly, across the study: Samples from collaborators originated in the United States, Italy and Spain and spanned both the acute and convalescent phases of COVID-19. The repertoires were released in a freely available public database meant as a resource for research on the immune response to SARS-CoV-2. Where available, HLA class I and class II types were obtained from metadata supplied by the sample provider rather than from assay-based typing. The dataset comprised deeply sampled blood TCRbeta repertoires from subjects exposed to, actively infected with, or recovered from COVID-19. Samples came from the ongoing ImmuneRACE study (first 160 participants) plus 1,254 subjects from 6 global collaborators. Nearly every sample came with metadata listing a de-identified subject ID, COVID-19 status, age in years and sex. The material from the prospective study consisted of cDNA or gDNA derived from T cells, B-cell-depleted T cells, or PBMCs. Results and caveats for the whole study, not just this receptor: The amount of clinical and demographic metadata varied by source and participant and was provided uncurated.

One collaborating source in Seattle enrolled patients while the patients were actively infected and followed the patients over time throughout the course of disease. The collaborating institutions used their own protocols to collect whole blood in K2EDTA tubes. For TCRbeta analysis, collaborators shipped samples as frozen whole blood, isolated PBMCs, or DNA extracted from either of those sample types. TCRbeta CDR3 regions were amplified from genomic DNA by means of the immunoSEQ Assay, a bias-controlled multiplex PCR. On the authors' methods: The number of nucleated cells in each sample was estimated by amplification of reference gene primers within the assay. To quantify the absolute abundance of each unique TCRbeta CDR3 rearrangement, sequence reads were collapsed and filtered. For each sample, productive Simpson clonality was calculated by taking the square root of Simpson's diversity index across productive rearrangements. The table was pulled from immuneACCESS by TCRdb, which kept in-frame rearrangements only. Such tables lose some clones; where checked, under half of the loss comes from unresolved V genes, and the rest has no known cause. V and J calls and clone size are copied from that table; D and trimming were computed from the DNA. This sample has about 430,000 clones in its table, and around 90% of those were observed once. Less than 0.95% of the sample is in the top ten clones.

The germline V gene provides CDR1 KGHSH and CDR2 LQKENI. V is clipped by 4 bases and J by 3 bases, and the sequence between their germline boundaries is 13 bases long. The CDR3 runs 14 residues from the cysteine to the phenylalanine. Kept here is only the CDR3 DNA, which spans 42 bases and is read in frame from base 1. The receptor was isolated from a man between 18 and 35 years old with COVID-19, enrolled during active disease. This chain joins TRBV18 to TRBJ2-7; TRBD2 is a possible D gene, resting on 5 matching bases. Sequencing used peripheral blood. The nucleotide sequence reads as follows: TGTGCCAGCTCACGTCTACCCGGGGACTACGAGCAGTACTTC. Its translation is CASSRLPGDYEQYF.